Listed here is a single T cell receptor (beta chain). The target antigen is unknown. Naive CD8 cells comprised CD45RO-negative, CCR7-positively selected cells, excluding terminally differentiated effector memory CD45RA+ cells. From germline, CDR1 is LNHDA and CDR2 SQIVND (reference sequence). V lost 8 bases and J lost 3, with 20 bases in between. This CDR3 comprises 15 residues. The source of the sample is a study of shared clonotypes between healthy human individuals. The authors ran the assay at deep level. Measured with immunoSEQ multiplex PCR; TCRdb has only the in-frame clones, and not every one. The data contain about 2 million clones, approximately 94% of them singletons. Study observations and caveats: Sorted-subset samples were not fully sequenced, rarefaction indicated.

Sequencing was done on a sample of naive CD8+ T cells sorted from blood. The receptor was isolated from a young man in good health. The genes are TRBV19 and TRBJ2-7; TRBD2 might be the D (5 bases). The CDR3 bases are TGTGCCAGTCCCCGCCCGACAAGGGAGAACTACGAGCAGTACTTC. This translates into CASPRPTRENYEQYF. The variable domain in full, completed from reference TRBV19 and TRBJ2-7, reads DGGITQSPKYLFRKEGQNVTLSCEQNLNHDAMYWYRQDPGQGLRLIYYSQIVNDFQKGDIAEGYSVSREKKESFPLTVTSAQKNPTAFYLCASPRPTRENYEQYFGPGTRLTVT.